This TCR beta chain stems from a study of blood T cells in healthy people across ages. Overall study results and limits: Among long-lived donors, naive CD4+ cells were more numerous and diversity higher than in aged donors.

Trimming took 2 bases from V and 7 from J, leaving 20 bases between them. The V gene's germline CDR1 is MDHEN and CDR2 SYDVKM. This CDR3 is built from 17 residues. Every sample yielded at least 6 million isolated PBMCs. About this clonotype itself: Its antigen is unknown. A read error is possible here, since a much larger clone lies one base away.

A second PCR, run for about 7 to 11 cycles, used a sample-barcoded 5' primer plus a J-beta primer mix. Each cDNA was tagged by a template-switch adaptor containing 12 random nucleotides. MiXCR, applied by TCRdb to the 5' RACE reads, yields one record per CDR3 protein. The table has 650,000 to 800,000 distinct CDR3 sequences, under 45% seen once; the top ten hold around 21%. The chain couples TRBV28 to TRBJ1-4; D not certain. The sequence came from a man between 60 and 75 years old in good health. The sequencing input was blood. This CDR3 reads CASSLITARVLREKLFF. CDR3 coding DNA: TGTGCCAGCAGTTTAATTACCGCGAGGGTCTTACGTGAAAAACTGTTTTTT.